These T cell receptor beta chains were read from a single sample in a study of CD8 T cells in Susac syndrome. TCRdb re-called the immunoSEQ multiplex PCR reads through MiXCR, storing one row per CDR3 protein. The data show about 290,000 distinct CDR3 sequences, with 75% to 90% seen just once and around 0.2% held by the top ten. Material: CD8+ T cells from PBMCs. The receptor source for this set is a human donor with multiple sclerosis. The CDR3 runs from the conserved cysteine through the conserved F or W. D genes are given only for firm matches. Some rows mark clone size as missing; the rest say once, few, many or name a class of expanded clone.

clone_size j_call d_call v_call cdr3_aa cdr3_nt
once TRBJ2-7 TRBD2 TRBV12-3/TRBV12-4 CASSSGLGFDEQYF TGTGCCAGCAGCTCGGGACTAGGATTTGACGAGCAGTACTTC
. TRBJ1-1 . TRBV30 CASEEWGPEAFF TGTGCCTCCGAGGAATGGGGTCCTGAAGCTTTCTTT
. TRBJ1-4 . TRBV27 CASSPFLGGRGEKLFF TGTGCCAGCAGTCCGTTCCTAGGGGGGAGAGGGGAAAAACTGTTTTTT
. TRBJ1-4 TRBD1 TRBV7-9 CASSSGQILATNEKLFF TGTGCCAGCTCCTCGGGACAGATACTCGCAACTAATGAAAAACTGTTTTTT
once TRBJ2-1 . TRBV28 CASSPLLEQFF TGTGCCAGCAGCCCCCTTTTGGAGCAGTTCTTC
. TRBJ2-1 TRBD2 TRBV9 CASSPSGAASGMSSYNEQFF TGTGCCAGCAGCCCATCCGGGGCAGCTAGCGGGATGAGCTCCTACAATGAGCAGTTCTTC
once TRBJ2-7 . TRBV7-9 CASSTPGLAYEQYF TGTGCCAGCAGCACCCCAGGGCTAGCCTACGAGCAGTACTTC
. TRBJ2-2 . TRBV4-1 CASSQVFETTQELFF TGCGCCAGCAGCCAAGTATTTGAGACAACCCAGGAGCTGTTTTTT
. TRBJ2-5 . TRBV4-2 CASSPRDSTQETQYF TGTGCCAGCAGTCCCCGGGACTCGACTCAAGAGACCCAGTACTTC
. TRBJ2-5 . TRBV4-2 CASSQEEDIPGSLETQYF TGTGCCAGCAGCCAAGAAGAAGATATTCCCGGGAGTTTAGAGACCCAGTACTTC
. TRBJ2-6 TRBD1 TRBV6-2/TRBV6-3 CASSSTGESGANVLTF TGTGCCAGCAGTTCGACAGGGGAAAGTGGGGCCAACGTCCTGACTTTC
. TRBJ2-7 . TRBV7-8 CASSFSYVYEQYF TGTGCCAGCAGCTTTTCTTATGTCTACGAGCAGTACTTC
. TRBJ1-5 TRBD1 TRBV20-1 CSASDRVGQPQHF TGCAGTGCTAGCGACAGGGTGGGTCAGCCCCAGCATTTT
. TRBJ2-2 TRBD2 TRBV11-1 CASSSTVRAGGPSGDTGELFF TGTGCCAGCAGCTCGACGGTCCGAGCGGGCGGACCGAGCGGGGACACCGGGGAGCTGTTTTTT
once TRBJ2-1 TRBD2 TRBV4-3 CASSPRPLGLAGMDEQFF TGCGCCAGCAGCCCCCGTCCCCTGGGACTAGCGGGAATGGATGAGCAGTTCTTC
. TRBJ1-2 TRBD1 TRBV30 CAWNEGGNYGYTF TGTGCCTGGAACGAAGGGGGCAACTATGGCTACACCTTC
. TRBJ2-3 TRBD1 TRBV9 CASSESGGGTDTQYF TGTGCCAGCAGTGAATCAGGGGGCGGCACAGATACGCAGTATTTT
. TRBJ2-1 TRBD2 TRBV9 CASSPTGTSVNEQFF TGTGCCAGCAGCCCAACCGGGACTAGTGTCAATGAGCAGTTCTTC
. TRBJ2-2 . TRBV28 CAGSRGTGELFF TGTGCGGGAAGTCGGGGCACCGGGGAGCTGTTTTTT
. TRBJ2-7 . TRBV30 CAWGPDHEQYF TGTGCCTGGGGGCCGGACCACGAGCAGTACTTC
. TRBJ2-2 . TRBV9 CASSSRSGLSTGELFF TGTGCCAGCAGCTCTCGTTCAGGGCTGAGCACCGGGGAGCTGTTTTTT
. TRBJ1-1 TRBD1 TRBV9 CASGKGAGTEAFF TGTGCCAGCGGTAAGGGGGCTGGCACTGAAGCTTTCTTT
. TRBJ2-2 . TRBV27 CASRLQGAPTGELFF TGTGCCAGCCGGCTTCAGGGAGCCCCCACCGGGGAGCTGTTTTTT
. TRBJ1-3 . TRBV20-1 CSALPSNRGNTIYF TGCAGTGCCCTCCCCTCGAACCGTGGAAACACCATATATTTT
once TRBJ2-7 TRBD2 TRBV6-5 CASSLLAGGPHEQYF TGTGCCAGCAGTTTACTAGCGGGGGGACCTCACGAGCAGTACTTC
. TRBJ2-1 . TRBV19 CASSGLNEQFF TGTGCCAGTAGCGGGCTCAATGAGCAGTTCTTC
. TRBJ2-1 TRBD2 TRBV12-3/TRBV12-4 CASTRAGAHNEQFF TGTGCCAGCACCCGTGCGGGAGCCCACAATGAGCAGTTCTTC
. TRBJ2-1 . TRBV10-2 CASREILSGNEQFF TGCGCCAGCAGAGAAATACTTAGCGGAAATGAGCAGTTCTTC
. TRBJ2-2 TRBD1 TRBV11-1 CASSVDRGRTGELFF TGTGCCAGCAGCGTGGACAGGGGGCGTACCGGGGAGCTGTTTTTT
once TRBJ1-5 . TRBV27 CASSSSGPNQPQHF TGTGCCAGCAGTTCGTCCGGACCCAATCAGCCCCAGCATTTT
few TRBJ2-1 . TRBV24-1 CATEVQFYNEQFF TGTGCCACGGAGGTTCAATTTTACAATGAGCAGTTCTTC
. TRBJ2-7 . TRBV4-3 CASSQGFVQYF TGCGCCAGCAGCCAAGGTTTTGTGCAGTACTTC
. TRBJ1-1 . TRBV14 CASAVGFGTEAFF TGTGCCAGCGCGGTAGGGTTCGGCACTGAAGCTTTCTTT
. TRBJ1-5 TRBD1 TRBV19 CASSSPLTGGHPSVNQPQHF TGTGCCAGTAGTTCTCCCCTGACAGGGGGCCATCCCTCTGTCAATCAGCCCCAGCATTTT
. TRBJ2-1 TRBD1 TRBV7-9 CASRGTGVGMGQFF TGTGCCAGCAGAGGGACAGGGGTAGGAATGGGGCAGTTCTTC
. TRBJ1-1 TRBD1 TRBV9 CASTGTGGMNTEAFF TGTGCCAGCACGGGGACAGGGGGAATGAACACTGAAGCTTTCTTT
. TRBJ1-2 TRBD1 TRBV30 CAWSPGTGDSGYTF TGTGCCTGGAGTCCCGGGACAGGGGACTCTGGCTACACCTTC
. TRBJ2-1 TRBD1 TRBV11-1 CASSLAGTGNGQFF TGTGCCAGCAGCTTAGCGGGGACAGGGAACGGGCAGTTCTTC
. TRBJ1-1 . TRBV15 CASRAKMNTEAFF TGTGCCTCACGAGCGAAAATGAACACTGAAGCTTTCTTT
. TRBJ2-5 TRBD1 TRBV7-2 CASSSARGQVETQYF TGTGCCAGCAGTTCCGCCAGGGGGCAGGTAGAGACCCAGTACTTC
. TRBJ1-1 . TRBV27 CASSLDRQTEAFF TGTGCCAGCAGTTTAGATAGGCAGACTGAAGCTTTCTTT
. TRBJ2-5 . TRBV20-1 CSASTIWGRTQYF TGCAGTGCTAGCACCATTTGGGGCCGGACCCAGTACTTC
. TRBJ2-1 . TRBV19 CASSVDRDYYNEQFF TGTGCCAGTAGTGTCGACAGGGACTATTACAATGAGCAGTTCTTC
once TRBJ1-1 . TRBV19 CASTLGGGSEAFF TGTGCCAGTACTCTGGGCGGGGGGTCTGAAGCTTTCTTT
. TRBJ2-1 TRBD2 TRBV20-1 CSARPSGSNNEQFF TGCAGTGCTAGACCTAGCGGGAGTAACAATGAGCAGTTCTTC
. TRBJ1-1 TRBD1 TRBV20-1 CSATQGAVNTEAFF TGCAGTGCCACCCAGGGGGCTGTGAACACTGAAGCTTTCTTT
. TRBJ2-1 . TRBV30 CAWARVSYNEQFF TGTGCCTGGGCTCGGGTCTCCTACAATGAGCAGTTCTTC
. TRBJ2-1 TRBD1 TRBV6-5 CASSYRSGTGAYNEQFF TGTGCCAGCAGCTATAGATCCGGGACAGGGGCCTACAATGAGCAGTTCTTC
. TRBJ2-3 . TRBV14 CASSQDGRGLDTQYF TGTGCCAGCAGCCAAGATGGCAGGGGATTAGATACGCAGTATTTT
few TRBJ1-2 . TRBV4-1 CASSLRDLAYGYTF TGTGCCAGCAGCCTCCGGGACCTTGCCTATGGCTACACCTTC
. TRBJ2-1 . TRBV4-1 CASRSLDYNEQFF TGCGCCAGCAGGAGTCTGGACTACAATGAGCAGTTCTTC
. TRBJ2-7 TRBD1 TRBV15 CATSRAGTAYEQYF TGTGCCACCAGCAGAGCGGGGACAGCCTACGAGCAGTACTTC
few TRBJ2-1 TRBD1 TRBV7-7 CASSPGTANEQFF TGTGCTAGCAGCCCCGGGACAGCAAATGAGCAGTTCTTC
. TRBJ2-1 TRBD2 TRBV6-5 CASSYGTSGVSYNEQFF TGTGCCAGCAGTTACGGGACTAGCGGGGTATCATACAATGAGCAGTTCTTC
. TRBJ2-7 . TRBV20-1 CSAPRREYEQYF TGCAGTGCCCCCCGGAGGGAATACGAGCAGTACTTC
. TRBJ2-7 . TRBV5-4 CASSHRSQYEQYF TGTGCCAGCAGCCACCGCAGTCAGTACGAGCAGTACTTC
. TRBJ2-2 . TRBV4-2 CASSFGEGANTGELFF TGTGCCAGCAGTTTTGGGGAGGGGGCGAACACCGGGGAGCTGTTTTTT
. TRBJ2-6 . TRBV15 CATSRGGDSGANVLTF TGTGCCACCAGCAGAGGGGGGGACTCTGGGGCCAACGTCCTGACTTTC
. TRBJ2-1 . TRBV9 CASSAHNEQFF TGTGCCAGCAGCGCGCACAATGAGCAGTTCTTC
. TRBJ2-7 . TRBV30 CAWSAAGEQYF TGTGCCTGGAGTGCGGCCGGCGAGCAGTACTTC